This is a list of T cell receptor beta chains from one sample in a study of cytomegalovirus exposure and HLA in healthy donors. Method: immunoSEQ multiplex PCR; TCRdb's copy keeps in-frame clones and lacks some. The table lists 150,000 to 200,000 clones. The sequenced sample was PBMCs. Receptors originate from a young man in good health and CMV-seronegative. Each CDR3 is given with its conserved first and last residue. The D gene is left open where the match is weak.

TRBJ2-5 | TRBV29-1 | TRBD1 | CSAEGTGATETQYF
TRBJ1-4 | TRBV5-1 | TRBD1 | CASSTSDRFNEKLFF
TRBJ2-5 | TRBV19 | - | CASTGVHETQYF
TRBJ2-5 | TRBV7-2 | - | CASSLSTGVETQYF
TRBJ1-5 | TRBV27 | TRBD1 | CASSSRQGSNQPQHF
TRBJ1-1 | TRBV27 | TRBD1 | CASSIQGTLTEAFF
TRBJ2-3 | TRBV5-1 | TRBD2 | CASSLEAGGPSRGITDTQYF
TRBJ2-3 | TRBV6-6 | TRBD2 | CASRPTSGVTDTQYF
TRBJ1-5 | TRBV12-5 | TRBD1 | CASGGGTGRYQPQHF
TRBJ2-1 | TRBV9 | - | CASSVWGVTTDEQFF
TRBJ1-2 | TRBV4-3 | - | CASSQDSYGYTF
TRBJ2-7 | TRBV11-2 | TRBD2 | CASSATSGLYEQYF
TRBJ2-7 | TRBV27 | TRBD2 | CASSFQRGGTYEQYF
TRBJ1-2 | TRBV7-2 | - | CASSLAQGLYGYTF
TRBJ1-2 | TRBV9 | TRBD1 | CASSAGQGTYGYTF
TRBJ2-7 | TRBV6-5 | TRBD1 | CASSYRRTGGNEQYF
TRBJ2-7 | TRBV10-3 | TRBD1 | CAISESKGDRPYEQYF
TRBJ1-5 | TRBV6-5 | - | CASSYSGVRGQPQHF
TRBJ1-1 | TRBV6-1 | - | CASEGDGDEAFF
TRBJ2-7 | TRBV13 | - | CASSLTRFRYEQYF
TRBJ1-5 | TRBV18 | - | CASSPVQGLDQPQHF
TRBJ2-7 | TRBV28 | TRBD1 | CASFLGQENGEQYF
TRBJ1-6 | TRBV6-4 | TRBD1 | CASRGDSYSPLHF
TRBJ2-7 | TRBV27 | TRBD1 | CASGTLSQGAPYEQYF
TRBJ1-6 | TRBV9 | - | CASSVDHQSYSPLHF
TRBJ2-5 | TRBV5-1 | TRBD1 | CASSLGQGAPLETQYF
TRBJ2-2 | TRBV27 | TRBD2 | CASSLGGGTGELFF
TRBJ2-3 | TRBV5-1 | - | CASSGRDRAGGDTQYF
TRBJ2-1 | TRBV7-7 | - | CASSLAGEQYNEQFF
TRBJ1-1 | TRBV11-2 | - | CASSFTGNTEAFF
TRBJ2-5 | TRBV5-5 | - | CASSLGDSQETQYF
TRBJ2-2 | TRBV6-5 | TRBD2 | CASSYWGLADTGELFF
TRBJ1-4 | TRBV30 | - | CAWRKAGGATNEKLFF
TRBJ2-1 | TRBV7-8 | TRBD1 | CASSLTNRGDFYNEQFF
TRBJ2-1 | TRBV10-2 | - | CASSESTPLKYNEQFF
TRBJ1-3 | TRBV9 | TRBD1 | CASSVATGTGLGNTIYF
TRBJ2-1 | TRBV6-5 | - | CASSYGGGSSYNEQFF
TRBJ1-4 | TRBV5-6 | - | CASSFTGGGLGQKLFF
TRBJ2-1 | TRBV5-1 | TRBD2 | CASSLAQSGAYNEQFF
TRBJ1-1 | TRBV28 | - | CASISGQRTEAFF
TRBJ2-5 | TRBV5-1 | TRBD1 | CASSLSTGRETQYF
TRBJ1-3 | TRBV28 | TRBD1 | CASSEQGYPGNTIYF
TRBJ1-1 | TRBV4-3 | - | CASSQVEAGFMNTEAFF
TRBJ1-2 | TRBV19 | TRBD1 | CASATGECYGYTF
TRBJ1-1 | TRBV5-6 | - | CASSAPPVGGENTEAFF
TRBJ1-2 | TRBV6-6 | - | CASSPQEGGYTF
TRBJ2-5 | TRBV13 | TRBD2 | CASRASGRAGETQYF
TRBJ2-3 | TRBV27 | TRBD2 | CASSLSGGGAVGDTQYF
TRBJ1-6 | TRBV27 | - | CASTHMSGAPLHF
TRBJ2-7 | TRBV14 | - | CASSQVGGDNSYEQYF
TRBJ2-7 | TRBV5-4 | TRBD1 | CASSLGWTGGDEQYF
TRBJ1-5 | TRBV18 | - | CASSPGVDSDSQHF
TRBJ1-2 | TRBV18 | TRBD1 | CASSPIGTGGVYGYTF
TRBJ2-5 | TRBV2 | - | CASRVADGQTQYF
TRBJ1-2 | TRBV4-1 | TRBD1 | CASSQRMMGQGDATYGYTF
TRBJ1-1 | TRBV13 | - | CASSPPLAQQRGLNTEAFF
TRBJ1-5 | TRBV27 | TRBD1 | CASSQQQGFNQPQHF
TRBJ2-7 | TRBV28 | - | CASSLLSDSYEQYF
TRBJ1-2 | TRBV6-1 | - | CASSVTETYGYTF
TRBJ2-3 | TRBV6-5 | - | CASSYSGSTDTQYF